This TCR beta chain was identified during a study of graft-versus-host responses after intestinal transplantation. Study summary: Anti-thymocyte globulin induction preceded roughly 3 years of tacrolimus and steroid maintenance in all recipients. Study conclusions and caveats: Allograft clonal ratios (graft-versus-host to host-versus-graft) were high in patients who had graft-donor T cell macrochimerism.

This CDR3 has 14 amino acids. Germline assignment: CDR1 LNHDA and CDR2 SQIVND (reference sequence). Trimming took 6 bases from V and 4 from J, leaving 13 bases between them. Assay: immunoSEQ multiplex PCR; the TCRdb copy retains only in-frame clones and omits some. The repertoire holds some 44,000 clones, with about 95% as singletons. As regards this clone: Its specificity is unknown.

The receptor comes from a human patient who received an intestinal transplant, so some T cells may come from the graft donor. Sample: PBMCs, taken 330 to 350 days after intestinal transplant. This chain uses TRBV19 with TRBJ2-1, with D hard to call. CDR3: CASSIPGRYNEQFF. The CDR3 coding sequence is TGTGCCAGTAGCATACCCGGTCGGTACAATGAGCAGTTCTTC.